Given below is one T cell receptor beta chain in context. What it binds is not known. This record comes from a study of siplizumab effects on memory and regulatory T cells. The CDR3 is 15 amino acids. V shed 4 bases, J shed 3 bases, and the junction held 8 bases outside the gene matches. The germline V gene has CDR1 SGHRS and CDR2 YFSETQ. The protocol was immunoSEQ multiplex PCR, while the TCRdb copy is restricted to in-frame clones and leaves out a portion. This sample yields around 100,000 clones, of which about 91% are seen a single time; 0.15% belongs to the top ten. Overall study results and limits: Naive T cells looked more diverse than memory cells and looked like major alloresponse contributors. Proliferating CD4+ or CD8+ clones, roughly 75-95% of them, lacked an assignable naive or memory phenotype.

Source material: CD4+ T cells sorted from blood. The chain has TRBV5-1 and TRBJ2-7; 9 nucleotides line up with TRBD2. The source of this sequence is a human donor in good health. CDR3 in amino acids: CASSVGTSLLYEQYF. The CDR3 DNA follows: TGCGCCAGCAGCGTCGGGACTAGCCTGCTCTACGAGCAGTACTTC.